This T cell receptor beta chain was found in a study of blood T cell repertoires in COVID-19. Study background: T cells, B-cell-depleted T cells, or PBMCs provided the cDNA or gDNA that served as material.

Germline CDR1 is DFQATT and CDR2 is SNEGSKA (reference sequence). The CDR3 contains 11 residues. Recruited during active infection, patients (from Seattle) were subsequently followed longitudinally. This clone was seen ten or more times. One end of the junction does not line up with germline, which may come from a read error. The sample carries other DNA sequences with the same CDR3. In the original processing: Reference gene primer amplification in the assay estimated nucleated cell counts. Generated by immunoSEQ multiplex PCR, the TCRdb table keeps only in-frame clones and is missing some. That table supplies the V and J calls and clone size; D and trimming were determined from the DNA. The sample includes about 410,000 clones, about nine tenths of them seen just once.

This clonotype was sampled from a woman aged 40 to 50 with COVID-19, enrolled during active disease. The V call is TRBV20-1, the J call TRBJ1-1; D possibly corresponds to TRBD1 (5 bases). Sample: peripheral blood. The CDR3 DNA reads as TGCAGTGCCAGAGGGGCCACTGAAGCTTTCTTT. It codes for CSARGATEAFF.